This T cell receptor (beta chain) was identified in a study of Ad26.COV2.S vaccination and SARS-CoV-2 variants. Study outcomes and limitations: Vaccinated and placebo-treated recipients had similar non-spike TCR breadth.

Stated treatment: around 19 received Ad26.COV2.S at low or high dose, single or two shots; about 5 received placebo; per-sample allocation not given. On day 63 after the first injection, vaccine and placebo recipients gave samples. Losses at the gene ends were 3 bases for V and 9 bases for J; bases not matched to a gene: 9. The germline gives CDR1 MNHEY, CDR2 SMNVEV (reference sequence). The CDR3 is 15 residues long. As regards this clone: Its antigen remains unknown.

Measured with immunoSEQ multiplex PCR; TCRdb has only the in-frame clones, and not every one. The table lists about 350,000 clones, about 88% of them singletons, with around 6.4% in the top ten. The material was peripheral blood, obtained in a trial of Ad26.COV2.S vaccine versus placebo. The chain recombines TRBV27 with TRBJ2-1; 9 positions match TRBD2. The receptor was derived from a person aged 18-60 years who received the Ad26.COV2.S COVID-19 vaccine or a placebo. CDR3 coding DNA: TGTGCCAGCAGTTTTAATCCGACTAGCGGAACTGAGCAGTTCTTC. The encoded protein is CASSFNPTSGTEQFF.